This passage covers 27 T cell receptor beta chains from one sample sequenced in a study of T cell clonality in common variable immunodeficiency (dated by TCRdb to between 2015 and 2017). The receptor library was made with the immunoSEQ multiplex PCR assay. The table was pulled from immuneACCESS by TCRdb, which kept in-frame rearrangements only. Such tables lose some clones; where checked, under half of the loss comes from unresolved V genes, and the rest has no known cause. The data for this sample show 50,000 to 70,000 clones, each detected more than once. The ten top clones hold 0.83% of the sample. Sequencing was performed on peripheral blood mononuclear cells. These receptors were obtained from a person aged 18 to 75 in good health.

Many counts were recorded for this clone. The read ends 3 residues shy of where the CDR3 ends; the end is completed using the germline J gene. This chain uses TRBV18 with TRBJ1-2, with 8 bases aligning to TRBD1. From germline, CDR1 is KGHSH and CDR2 LQKENI. J lost 2 bases, V lost 4 bases, and 12 bases had no gene match. The CDR3 is made up of 17 amino acids. The CDR3 DNA, read in part, is TGTGCCAGCTCACTCAACTACCAGGACAGGGCCAACTATGGC. Protein product: CASSLNYQDRANYG. The full CDR3 protein reads CASSLNYQDRANYGYTF. The complete variable domain, with remaining parts taken from reference TRBV18 and TRBJ1-2, reads NAGVMQNPRHLVRRRGQEARLRCSPMKGHSHVYWYRQLPEEGLKFMVYLQKENIIDESGMPKERFSAEFPKEGPSILRIQQVVRGDSAAYFCASSLNYQDRANYGYTFGSGTRLTVV.

This clone was observed many times. Sequencing ends 3 residues short of the CDR3 end; the germline J gene provides the rest. V is TRBV5-1 and J is TRBJ2-3; 8 bases map to TRBD2. This CDR3 has 16 residues. V shed 3 bases and J 2 bases; nucleotides not matched to a gene: 8. Germline-derived CDR1 and CDR2 are SGHRS and YFSETQ. The sequenced CDR3 bases are TGCGCCAGCAGCTCGTTAGGTAGCGGGACCACAGATACG. This translates into CASSSLGSGTTDT. Given in full, the CDR3 is CASSSLGSGTTDTQYF.

This clone appeared many times. The CDR3 end lies 3 residues beyond the end of the read and is filled in from the germline J gene. This chain links TRBV20-1 with TRBJ1-5; D gene unclear. With 5 bases removed from V and 0 bases from J, the gap between germline ends came to 8 bases. Per the germline V gene, CDR1 is DFQATT and CDR2 is SNEGSKA (reference sequence). CDR3 length: 13 amino acids. CDR3 amino acids: CSAGGNSNQPQHF. Partial CDR3 DNA: TGCAGTGCTGGCGGAAATAGCAATCAGCCC.

There are many counts of this clone. The part of the CDR3 DNA that was read is TGTGCCAGCAGCTTAGCGGAGGGGGAA. This gives the protein CASSLAEGE. The CDR3 in full is CASSLAEGEAFF. This sequence joins TRBV7-9 and TRBJ1-1, with D possibly matching TRBD1 (5 bases). The sequenced fragment ends 3 residues before the CDR3 boundary, so the rest is inferred from the germline J gene. CDR1 and CDR2 (germline): SEHNR, FQNEAQ (reference sequence). The CDR3 covers 12 residues. Looking up the rest from reference TRBV7-9 and TRBJ1-1 gives the full variable domain: DTGVSQNPRHKITKRGQNVTFRCDPISEHNRLYWYRQTLGQGPEFLTYFQNEAQLEKSRLLSDRFSAERPKGSFSTLEIQRTEQGDSAMYLCASSLAEGEAFFGQGTRLTVV.

Notes on this clone: From the germline J gene comes the end of the CDR3, since the read stops 3 residues before it. The same CDR3 is also encoded by other DNA sequences in this sample. The chain has TRBV29-1 and TRBJ2-3; possible D gene TRBD2, 6 bases. The V gene's germline CDR1 is SQVTM and CDR2 ANQGSEA. The CDR3 extends over 14 amino acids. The CDR3 DNA, read in part, is TGCAGCGTACCAAAGGGACTGTCCGTGGGGACG. It yields the protein CSVPKGLSVGT. In full, the CDR3 reads CSVPKGLSVGTQYF.

This clone was seen many times. The CDR3 extends 3 residues past the end of the read, so its final part is completed from the germline J gene. The chain carries TRBV18 and TRBJ2-3; 10 nucleotides agree with TRBD2. V shed 8 bases, J shed 1 base, and the junction held 9 bases outside the gene matches. This CDR3 is 16 amino acids long. The germline gives CDR1 KGHSH, CDR2 LQKENI. The part of the CDR3 DNA that was read is TGTGCCAGCCATTACGACCTAGCGGGGGGCACAGATACG. Its protein product is CASHYDLAGGTDT. The entire CDR3 protein is CASHYDLAGGTDTQYF.

This clone was seen ten or more times. The CDR3 end lies 3 residues beyond the end of the read and is filled in from the germline J gene. The chain recombines TRBV6-1 with TRBJ1-4, with a tentative D call TRBD1 (5 bases). Per germline, CDR1 MNHNS and CDR2 SASEGT. Between the trimmed V and J ends, which lost 4 bases and 10 bases, there was a span of 10 bases. This CDR3 is 12 amino acids long. Here the CDR3 reads CASSGSGRKLFF. Partial CDR3 DNA: TGTGCCAGCAGTGGATCAGGGAGAAAA.

This clone was observed at least ten times. The read falls 3 residues short of the CDR3 end, and the missing part is taken from the germline J gene. The V call is TRBV11-2, the J call TRBJ2-2; 8 bases line up with TRBD1. V lost 1 base to trimming and J lost 4 bases; unmatched junction nucleotides: 2. Germline CDR1 is SGHAT and CDR2 is FQNNGV. CDR3 length equals 15 residues. This CDR3 is CASSLGQGFTGELFF. CDR3 DNA, as far as it was read: TGTGCCAGCAGCTTAGGACAGGGGTTCACCGGGGAG.

This clone showed up many times. CDR3 in amino acids: CSAREFGQGYGYTF. The CDR3 bases that were read are TGCAGTGCTAGAGAGTTCGGTCAGGGCTATGGC. The chain joins TRBV20-1 to TRBJ1-2; maybe TRBD1 (5 bases). The read terminates 3 residues ahead of where the CDR3 ends, so the germline J gene completes it. Trimming shortened V by 0 bases and J by 4 bases, and 12 bases separated the two germline ends. The CDR3 covers 14 residues. Germline CDR1 DFQATT, CDR2 SNEGSKA (reference sequence).

In this sample, this clone turned up many times. With the read ending 3 residues before the CDR3 end, the germline J gene is used to fill in that end. The chain employs TRBV15 and TRBJ2-1, with a possible D match to TRBD1 (6 bases). The CDR3 sequence is 14 residues long. The V end lost 0 bases, the J end lost 8 bases, and 11 bases lay between the germline ends. Germline V gene lookup returns CDR1 LNHNV and CDR2 YYDKDF (reference sequence). The CDR3: CATSRESGEYEQFF. The CDR3 bases that were read are TGTGCCACCAGCAGAGAATCAGGGGAGTATGAG. The full variable domain, with the rest looked up from reference TRBV15 and TRBJ2-1, is DAMVIQNPRYQVTQFGKPVTLSCSQTLNHNVMYWYQQKSSQAPKLLFHYYDKDFNNEADTPDNFQSRRPNTSFCFLDIRSPGLGDTAMYLCATSRESGEYEQFFGPGTRLTVL.

With respect to this clone: The CDR3 end lies 3 residues beyond the end of the read and is filled in from the germline J gene. V is TRBV7-9 and J is TRBJ2-2; 7 bases fit TRBD2. The germline gives CDR1 SEHNR, CDR2 FQNEAQ (reference sequence). The CDR3 consists of 14 residues. The CDR3 reads CASSSGIFNSPLFF. The DNA read from the CDR3 is TGTGCCAGCAGCAGCGGGATCTTTAATTCACCG. The complete variable domain, with remaining parts taken from reference TRBV7-9 and TRBJ2-2, reads DTGVSQNPRHKITKRGQNVTFRCDPISEHNRLYWYRQTLGQGPEFLTYFQNEAQLEKSRLLSDRFSAERPKGSFSTLEIQRTEQGDSAMYLCASSSGIFNSPLFFGEGSRLTVL.

This clone was recorded many times. The read stops 3 residues short of the end of the CDR3; the missing end is completed from the germline J gene. The chain couples TRBV5-4 to TRBJ2-1; 11 bases fit TRBD1. The V gene's germline CDR1 is SGHNT and CDR2 YYREEE (reference sequence). V trimming: 4 bases; J trimming: 7 bases; junction bases outside the gene matches: 10. The CDR3 is 16 amino acids. The CDR3 is CASSIGQGAIKNEQFF. Incomplete CDR3 DNA: TGTGCCAGCAGCATCGGACAGGGGGCGATTAAAAATGAG.

Many counts were recorded for this clone. The observed sequence ends 3 residues before the CDR3 terminus, with the missing tail filled in from the germline J gene. This chain joins TRBV5-1 and TRBJ1-4; D is uncertain. The CDR3 spans 13 residues. Germline loops: CDR1 SGHRS, CDR2 YFSETQ. The V gene lost 3 bases and the J gene lost 5 bases, with 8 bases spanning the gap. This CDR3 reads CASSWASNEKLFF. Partial CDR3 DNA: TGCGCCAGCAGCTGGGCCTCAAATGAAAAA.

Ten or more counts support this clone. The sequenced fragment ends 3 residues before the CDR3 boundary, so the rest is inferred from the germline J gene. The chain employs TRBV20-1 and TRBJ1-2, with D perhaps matching TRBD1 (5 bases). Germline V lookup: CDR1 DFQATT, CDR2 SNEGSKA (reference sequence). V was shortened by 0 bases and J by 7 bases, with 18 bases between the two germline ends. CDR3 length: 15 residues. Incomplete CDR3 DNA: TGCAGTGCTAGAGATAGCGGGGCTGGGTGGTTTGGC. It translates to CSARDSGAGWFG. From start to end, the CDR3 is CSARDSGAGWFGYTF.

The sample holds many counts of this clone. The observed sequence ends 3 residues before the CDR3 terminus, with the missing tail filled in from the germline J gene. The chain is built from TRBV20-1 and TRBJ2-7, with D maybe TRBD1 (6 bases). Germline V gene lookup returns CDR1 DFQATT and CDR2 SNEGSKA (reference sequence). This CDR3 region has 13 residues. The germline V and J ends were trimmed by 5 bases and 6 bases, with 17 bases remaining between them. CDR3 bases read: TGCAGTGCTCCCGGACAGACATGGGGCGAG. As protein: CSAPGQTWGE. The entire CDR3 is CSAPGQTWGEQYF.

For this clone: The read falls 3 residues short of the CDR3 end, and the missing part is taken from the germline J gene. The V call is TRBV20-1, the J call TRBJ2-3, with 8 bases identical to TRBD2. Germline lookup yields CDR1 DFQATT and CDR2 SNEGSKA (reference sequence). The CDR3 is 13 residues long. Partial CDR3 DNA: TGCAGTGCGGCGGGGGGAATCGGTCAGCCG. This gives the protein CSAAGGIGQP. The entire CDR3 sequence reads CSAAGGIGQPQYF.

At least ten counts were recorded for this clone. The CDR3 end falls 3 residues outside the read, so it is completed with the germline J gene. The chain joins TRBV5-1 to TRBJ1-1; TRBD1 is a possible D gene (5 bases). This CDR3 spans 13 amino acids. V lost 6 bases, J lost 1 base, and 10 bases lay in between. CDR1 is SGHRS, CDR2 YFSETQ, per germline. The CDR3 loop reads CASTGRGNTEAFF. The DNA read from the CDR3 is TGCGCCAGCACCGGGAGGGGGAACACTGAA.

This clone was seen ten or more times. The read ends 3 residues shy of where the CDR3 ends; the end is completed using the germline J gene. The rearrangement uses TRBV30 and TRBJ2-2; no clear D gene. This CDR3 has 17 amino acids. V was clipped by 1 base and J by 2 bases, with 17 bases between them. Germline V gene data show CDR1 as GTSNPN and CDR2 as SVGIG (reference sequence). CDR3: CAWSAIRVKGNTGELFF. Incomplete CDR3 DNA: TGTGCCTGGAGTGCTATAAGGGTAAAAGGAAACACCGGGGAG. Variable domain in full (rest from reference TRBV30 and TRBJ2-2): SQTIHQWPATLVQPVGSPLSLECTVEGTSNPNLYWYRQAAGRGLQLLFYSVGIGQISSEVPQNLSASRPQDRQFILSSKKLLLSDSGFYLCAWSAIRVKGNTGELFFGEGSRLTVL.

This clone was picked up many times. Coverage ceases 3 residues before the CDR3 finishes, and the germline J gene fills in the end. Within the sample, other DNA sequences also encode this same CDR3. The rearrangement uses TRBV5-1 and TRBJ2-5; the match to TRBD1 covers 12 bases. Germline V gene sequence: CDR1 SGHRS, CDR2 YFSETQ. CDR3 length: 16 residues. Losses at the gene ends were 4 bases for V and 0 bases for J; bases not matched to a gene: 4. CDR3 DNA, as far as it was read: TGCGCCAGCAGCGGGGGGACAGGGGGCTACCAAGAGACC. It yields the protein CASSGGTGGYQET. The entire CDR3 sequence reads CASSGGTGGYQETQYF.

This clone was seen repeatedly, ten times or more. With the read ending 3 residues before the CDR3 end, the germline J gene is used to fill in that end. This chain connects TRBV6-9 to TRBJ2-3; 13 bases match TRBD2. The V segment lost 5 bases and the J segment 3 bases; nucleotides outside the gene matches: 2. The CDR3 is 15 residues long. Per germline, CDR1 MNHGY and CDR2 SVAAGI. The chain's CDR3 is CASSGGLAGTDTQYF. The covered CDR3 bases are TGTGCCAGCAGTGGGGGACTAGCGGGGACAGATACG.

This clone was seen repeatedly, ten times or more. The read ends 3 residues before the CDR3 terminus; that terminus is restored from the germline J gene. The rearrangement links TRBV11-2 to TRBJ1-2; D unresolved. CDR3 length equals 11 residues. Germline assignment: CDR1 SGHAT and CDR2 FQNNGV. This chain's CDR3 is CASSLARGYTF. Partial CDR3 DNA: TGTGCCAGCAGCTTAGCTCGGGGC. Filled out from reference TRBV11-2 and TRBJ1-2, the complete variable domain reads EAGVAQSPRYKIIEKRQSVAFWCNPISGHATLYWYQQILGQGPKLLIQFQNNGVVDDSQLPKDRFSAERLKGVDSTLKIQPAKLEDSAVYLCASSLARGYTFGSGTRLTVV.

This clone appeared many times. The read falls 3 residues short of the CDR3 end, and the missing part is taken from the germline J gene. This chain uses TRBV29-1 with TRBJ2-3; D gene uncertain. Germline V gene data show CDR1 as SQVTM and CDR2 as ANQGSEA. V was pared by 4 bases and J by 1 base, with 9 bases between. The CDR3 runs to 13 residues. The covered CDR3 bases are TGCAGCGTTGTCGGAAGGGGCACAGATACG. Protein sequence: CSVVGRGTDT. The full CDR3 reads CSVVGRGTDTQYF.

In its sample, this clone was seen many times. Read coverage stops 3 residues before the CDR3 terminus; the germline J gene supplies the remainder. The chain employs TRBV6-2 or TRBV6-3 and TRBJ2-5; 8 bases agree with TRBD2. V lost 7 bases to trimming and J lost 5 bases; unmatched junction nucleotides: 15. The CDR3 is 16 residues long. Germline CDR1 reads MNHEY; CDR2 reads SVGEGT. Here the CDR3 reads CASNPPAGGGGETQYF. CDR3 bases read: TGTGCCAGCAACCCACCCGCGGGAGGCGGAGGGGAGACC.

Ten or more counts support this clone. The read comes to an end 3 residues before the CDR3 does, leaving the germline J gene to fill in the end. The V and J genes are TRBV5-5 and TRBJ1-2, with D unresolved. The CDR3 is made up of 13 amino acids. Germline V gene lookup returns CDR1 SGHKS and CDR2 YYEKEE (reference sequence). V was clipped by 0 bases and J by 2 bases, with 5 bases between them. Incomplete CDR3 DNA: TGTGCCAGCAGCTTGGGACAAAACTATGGC. This gives the protein CASSLGQNYG. The whole CDR3 protein is CASSLGQNYGYTF.

As to this clone: The CDR3 end falls 3 residues outside the read, so it is completed with the germline J gene. The rearrangement uses TRBV18 and TRBJ1-6; D might be TRBD1 (6 bases). CDR1 KGHSH and CDR2 LQKENI come from the germline V gene. The V end lost 3 bases, the J end lost 9 bases, and 12 bases lay between the germline ends. This CDR3 region has 14 residues. CDR3 DNA, as far as it was read: TGTGCCAGCTCACCGGCACAGGGAGTTTCACCC. Translated: CASSPAQGVSP. The whole CDR3 reads CASSPAQGVSPLHF.

This clone has a count of ten or more. The sequenced fragment ends 3 residues before the CDR3 boundary, so the rest is inferred from the germline J gene. The chain uses TRBV5-1 and TRBJ2-3; no firm D call. The CDR3 consists of 15 residues. Per germline, CDR1 SGHRS and CDR2 YFSETQ. The V and J ends lost 0 bases and 2 bases respectively, with 10 bases between them. The CDR3 protein is CASSLEGPDTDTQYF. CDR3 DNA, as far as it was read: TGCGCCAGCAGCTTGGAGGGCCCAGACACAGATACG. Drawing the rest from reference TRBV5-1 and TRBJ2-3, the complete variable domain is KAGVTQTPRYLIKTRGQQVTLSCSPISGHRSVSWYQQTPGQGLQFLFEYFSETQRNKGNFPGRFSGRQFSNSRSEMNVSTLELGDSALYLCASSLEGPDTDTQYFGPGTRLTVL.

This clone was counted between two and nine times. The observed sequence ends 3 residues before the CDR3 terminus, with the missing tail filled in from the germline J gene. J is TRBJ2-3 and V is TRBV7-3; 7 bases fit TRBD1. This CDR3 is 13 amino acids long. CDR1 is SGHTA, CDR2 FQGTGA, per germline. The CDR3 reads CASSRDSQETQYF. Incomplete CDR3 DNA: TGTGCCAGCAGCCGGGACAGCCAAGAGACG.